This T cell receptor beta chain was captured in a study of blood T cell repertoires in COVID-19. Study-wide background: T cells, B-cell-depleted T cells, or PBMCs supplied cDNA or gDNA.

Enrollees, about 18 to 89 years old, lived in 24 US areas. With 8 bases clipped from V and 8 bases from J, the junction kept 2 bases outside the gene matches. CDR3 length: 12 amino acids. Germline loops: CDR1 MDHEN, CDR2 SYDVKM. In the original workflow: Amplification from reference gene primers served as the basis for estimated nucleated cell counts. The repertoire was sequenced with immunoSEQ multiplex PCR; TCRdb's copy has only in-frame clones and lacks some. The DNA gave D and trimming, while V, J and clone size come from that table. Here the sample spans some 150,000 clones, roughly 80% being singletons.

This chain links TRBV28 with TRBJ1-3; 11 nucleotides line up with TRBD1. The sequenced sample consisted of PBMCs or T cells enriched from blood (not recorded which). This TCR was recovered from a woman aged 18-29 years who had been exposed to COVID-19. The CDR3 loop reads CASLGQGDTIYF. CDR3 sequence (DNA): TGTGCCAGCTTGGGACAGGGGGACACCATATATTTT.